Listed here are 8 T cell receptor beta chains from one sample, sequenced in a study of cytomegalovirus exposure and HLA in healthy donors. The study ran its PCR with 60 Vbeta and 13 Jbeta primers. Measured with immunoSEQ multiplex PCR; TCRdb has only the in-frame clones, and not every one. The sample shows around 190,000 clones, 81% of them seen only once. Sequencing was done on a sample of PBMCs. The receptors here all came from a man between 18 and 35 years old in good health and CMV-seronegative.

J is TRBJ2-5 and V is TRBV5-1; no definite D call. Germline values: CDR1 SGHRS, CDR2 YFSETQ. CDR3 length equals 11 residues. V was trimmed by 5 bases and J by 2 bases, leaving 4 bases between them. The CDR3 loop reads CASSNQETQYF. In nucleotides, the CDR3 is TGCGCCAGCAGTAATCAAGAGACCCAGTACTTC.

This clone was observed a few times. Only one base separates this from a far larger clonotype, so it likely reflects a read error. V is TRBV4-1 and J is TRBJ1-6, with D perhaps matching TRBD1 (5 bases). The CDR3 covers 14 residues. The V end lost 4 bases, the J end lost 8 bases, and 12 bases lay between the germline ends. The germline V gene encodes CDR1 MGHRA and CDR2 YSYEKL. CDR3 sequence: CASSPLGEDSPLHF. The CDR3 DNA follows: TGCGCCAGCAGCCCCCTAGGGGAAGATTCACCCCTCCACTTT.

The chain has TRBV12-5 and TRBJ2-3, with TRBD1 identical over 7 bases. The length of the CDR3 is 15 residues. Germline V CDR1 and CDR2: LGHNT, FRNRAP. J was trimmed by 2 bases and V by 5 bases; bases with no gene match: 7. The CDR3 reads CASGPGQAYTDTQYF. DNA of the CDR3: TGTGCTAGTGGTCCAGGACAGGCGTACACAGATACGCAGTATTTT.

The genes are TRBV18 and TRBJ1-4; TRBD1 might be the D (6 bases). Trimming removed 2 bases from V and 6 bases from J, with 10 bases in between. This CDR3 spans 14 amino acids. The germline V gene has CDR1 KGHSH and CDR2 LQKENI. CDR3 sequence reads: CASSPTQGYEKLFF. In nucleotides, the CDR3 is TGTGCCAGCTCACCAACCCAGGGGTATGAAAAACTGTTTTTT.

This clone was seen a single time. The CDR3 DNA is TGTGCCAGCAAAACAGGGGCGGAGCAGTACTTC. Its protein product is CASKTGAEQYF. The chain has TRBV28 and TRBJ2-7; the match to TRBD1 covers 7 bases. CDR3 length equals 11 residues. J lost 7 bases, V lost 7 bases, and 4 bases had no gene match. The V gene's germline CDR1 is MDHEN and CDR2 SYDVKM.

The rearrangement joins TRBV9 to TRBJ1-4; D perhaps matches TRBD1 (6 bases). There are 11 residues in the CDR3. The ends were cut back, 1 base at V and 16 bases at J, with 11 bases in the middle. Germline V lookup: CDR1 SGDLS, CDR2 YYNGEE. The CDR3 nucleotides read TGTGCCAGCAGCGTATTGGGGGCCGCGTTTTTT. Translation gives CASSVLGAAFF.

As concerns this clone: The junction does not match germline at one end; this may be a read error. This CDR3 is CSSSLTPPAATENGYTF. Here the CDR3 DNA reads TGTTCCAGCAGCTTAACCCCCCCGGCAGCGACGGAAAATGGCTACACCTTC. V is TRBV7-9 and J is TRBJ1-2; D remains unclear. The V gene's germline CDR1 is SEHNR and CDR2 FQNEAQ (reference sequence). CDR3 length equals 17 residues.

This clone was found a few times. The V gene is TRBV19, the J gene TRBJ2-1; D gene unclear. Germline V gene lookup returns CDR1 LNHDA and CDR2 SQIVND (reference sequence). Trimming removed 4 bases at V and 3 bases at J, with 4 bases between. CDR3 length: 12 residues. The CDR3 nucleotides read TGTGCCAGTAGTACCGGCTACAATGAGCAGTTCTTC. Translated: CASSTGYNEQFF.